The next 10 T cell receptor beta chains were all read from a single sample in a study of blood T cell repertoires in COVID-19. The table came from immunoSEQ multiplex PCR; TCRdb's copy has only in-frame clones and leaves some out. The table has around 130,000 clones, 84% seen once. Sequences were obtained from PBMCs or T cells enriched from blood (not recorded which). The receptors were sampled from a woman aged 25 to 39 who had recovered from COVID-19.

This clone was observed once. The rearrangement joins TRBV28 to TRBJ2-1; 10 bases are shared with TRBD2. Germline CDR1 MDHEN, CDR2 SYDVKM. This CDR3 has 14 residues. J lost 6 bases, V lost 2 bases, and 1 base had no gene match. CDR3 residues: CASSLLAGANEQFF. CDR3 DNA: TGTGCCAGCAGTTTACTAGCGGGAGCCAATGAGCAGTTCTTC.

The gene calls are TRBV19 and TRBJ1-1; 7 positions agree with TRBD1. There are 13 residues in the CDR3. V was clipped by 5 bases and J by 1 base; unmatched bases: 1. Germline CDR1 LNHDA, CDR2 SQIVND (reference sequence). This CDR3 reads CASSHRGNTEAFF. The CDR3 coding sequence is TGTGCCAGTAGTCACAGGGGGAACACTGAAGCTTTCTTT.

This clone was counted a few times. J is TRBJ2-3 and V is TRBV6-2 or TRBV6-3; D might be TRBD2 (6 bases). There are 15 residues in the CDR3. Germline CDR1 and CDR2: MNHEY and SVGEGT. V was cut by 4 bases and J by 2 bases, with 13 bases left in between. The CDR3 DNA reads TGTGCCAGCAGTTTCTGGCTAGCGCTCACAGATACGCAGTATTTT. Its protein is CASSFWLALTDTQYF.

The CDR3 nucleotides are TGCGCCAGCAGCTTGATGAGATCTAGCACAGATACGCAGTATTTT. It specifies CASSLMRSSTDTQYF. V and J are TRBV5-1 and TRBJ2-3; D gene ambiguous. Deletions cut 1 base from V and 0 bases from J, with 9 bases between. Germline assignment: CDR1 SGHRS and CDR2 YFSETQ. CDR3 size: 15 residues.

Of note for this clone: The same CDR3 arises from other DNA sequences in this sample as well. The chain uses TRBV7-2 and TRBJ2-1; D not resolved. Germline loops: CDR1 SGHTA, CDR2 FQGNSA. V was pared by 0 bases and J by 0 bases, with 9 bases between. This CDR3 is 16 amino acids long. CDR3 in amino acids: CASSLAFSSSYNEQFF. In DNA, the CDR3 is TGTGCCAGCAGCTTAGCCTTCTCGAGCTCCTACAATGAGCAGTTCTTC.

The chain couples TRBV6-2 or TRBV6-3 to TRBJ2-2; TRBD2 matches at 8 bases. Germline V gene data show CDR1 as MNHEY and CDR2 as SVGEGT. Trimming at V came to 5 bases and at J to 2 bases, leaving 4 bases not matched to a gene. The CDR3 runs 15 residues. CDR3 protein: CASSRLAINTGELFF. CDR3 nucleotides: TGTGCCAGCAGTAGACTAGCGATAAACACCGGGGAGCTGTTTTTT.

This clone was found a few times. The CDR3: CATSRDWQDSSYEQYF. As DNA, the CDR3 is TGTGCCACCAGCAGAGATTGGCAGGACTCCTCCTACGAGCAGTACTTC. This chain connects TRBV15 to TRBJ2-7, with D tentatively TRBD2 (5 bases). CDR3 size: 16 residues. Germline V gene lookup returns CDR1 LNHNV and CDR2 YYDKDF (reference sequence). V was trimmed by 0 bases and J by 0 bases, leaving 12 bases between them.

The sample holds a few counts of this clone. CDR3 in amino acids: CASSSDRERTGELFF. CDR3 sequence (DNA): TGCGCCAGCAGCTCCGACAGGGAGAGGACCGGGGAGCTGTTTTTT. The chain joins TRBV5-1 to TRBJ2-2; 7 nucleotides align to TRBD1. The V gene end was trimmed by 3 bases and the J gene end by 5 bases; junction bases not matched to a gene: 7. In germline, CDR1 is SGHRS, CDR2 YFSETQ. The CDR3 runs 15 residues. Based on the CDR3 plus reference TRBV5-1 and TRBJ2-2, the full variable domain is KAGVTQTPRYLIKTRGQQVTLSCSPISGHRSVSWYQQTPGQGLQFLFEYFSETQRNKGNFPGRFSGRQFSNSRSEMNVSTLELGDSALYLCASSSDRERTGELFFGEGSRLTVL.

In DNA form, the CDR3 reads TGTGCCAGTAGTATCTCGGGATACCAAGAGACCCAGTACTTC. It yields the protein CASSISGYQETQYF. V is TRBV19 and J is TRBJ2-5; TRBD2 is a possible D gene (5 bases). Germline loops: CDR1 LNHDA, CDR2 SQIVND (reference sequence). There are 14 residues in the CDR3. V lost 3 bases, J lost 0 bases, and 8 bases lay in between.

V and J are TRBV7-8 and TRBJ2-5, with unresolved D. The V end lost 5 bases, the J end lost 5 bases, and 12 bases lay between the germline ends. This CDR3 is built from 13 residues. Germline assignment: CDR1 SGHVS and CDR2 FQNEAQ. The CDR3 DNA follows: TGTGCCAGCAGCCCACATAACCCTGAGACCCAGTACTTC. It encodes CASSPHNPETQYF.